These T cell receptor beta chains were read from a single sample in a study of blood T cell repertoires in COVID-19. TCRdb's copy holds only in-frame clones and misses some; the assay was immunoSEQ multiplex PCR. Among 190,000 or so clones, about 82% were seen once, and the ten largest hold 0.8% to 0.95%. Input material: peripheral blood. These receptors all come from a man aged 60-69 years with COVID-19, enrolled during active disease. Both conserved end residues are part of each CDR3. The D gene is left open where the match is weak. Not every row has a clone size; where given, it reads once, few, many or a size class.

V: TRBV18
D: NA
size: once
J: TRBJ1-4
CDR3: CASSPRGGGATNEKLFF
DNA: TGTGCCAGCTCACCACGCGGCGGAGGGGCGACTAATGAAAAACTGTTTTTT

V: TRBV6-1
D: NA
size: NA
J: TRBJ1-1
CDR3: CASSDRSVRGTEAFF
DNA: TGTGCCAGCAGTGATAGGTCGGTAAGGGGTACTGAAGCTTTCTTT

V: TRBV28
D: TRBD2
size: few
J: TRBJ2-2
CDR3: CASSETETRLAGSNTGELFF
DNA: TGTGCCAGCAGCGAGACTGAAACCCGACTAGCGGGATCGAACACCGGGGAGCTGTTTTTT

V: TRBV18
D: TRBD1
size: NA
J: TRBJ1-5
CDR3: CASSGGGDIQPQHF
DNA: TGTGCCAGCTCAGGAGGGGGCGATATTCAGCCCCAGCATTTT

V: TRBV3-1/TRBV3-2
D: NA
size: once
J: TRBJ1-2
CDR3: CASSQAGGARGNYGYTF
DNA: TGTGCCAGCAGCCAAGCTGGGGGGGCGAGGGGGAACTATGGCTACACCTTC

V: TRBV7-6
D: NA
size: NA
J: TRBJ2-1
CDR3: CASSLVAEDSYNEQFF
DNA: TGTGCCAGCAGCTTAGTCGCGGAGGACTCCTACAATGAGCAGTTCTTC

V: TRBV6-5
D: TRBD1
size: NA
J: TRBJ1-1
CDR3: CASSPRGTGNTEAFF
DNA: TGTGCCAGCAGTCCTAGGGGGACAGGGAACACTGAAGCTTTCTTT

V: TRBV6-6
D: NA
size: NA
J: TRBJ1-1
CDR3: CASRSTENTEAFF
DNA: TGTGCCAGCAGATCGACAGAGAACACTGAAGCTTTCTTT

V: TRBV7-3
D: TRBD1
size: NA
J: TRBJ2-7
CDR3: CASSFSGTGGEQYF
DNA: TGTGCCAGCAGCTTTTCCGGGACAGGGGGCGAGCAGTACTTC

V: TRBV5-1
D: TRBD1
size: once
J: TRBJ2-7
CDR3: CASSPGGTGAYEQYF
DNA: TGCGCCAGCAGCCCTGGTGGGACAGGAGCCTACGAGCAGTACTTC

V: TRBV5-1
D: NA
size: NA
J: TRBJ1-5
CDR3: CASSLDYSNQPQHF
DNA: TGCGCCAGCAGCTTGGACTATAGCAATCAGCCCCAGCATTTT

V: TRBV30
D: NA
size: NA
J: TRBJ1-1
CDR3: CAWFVPRRARTEAFF
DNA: TGTGCCTGGTTTGTCCCCCGCAGGGCGAGAACTGAAGCTTTCTTT

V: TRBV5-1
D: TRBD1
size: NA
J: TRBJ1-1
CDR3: CASSPRTGRNTEAFF
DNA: TGCGCCAGCAGCCCCCGGACAGGGCGGAACACTGAAGCTTTCTTT

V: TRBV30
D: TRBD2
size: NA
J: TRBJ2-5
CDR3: CAWSPGGGQETQYF
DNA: TGTGCCTGGAGCCCGGGAGGGGGGCAAGAGACCCAGTACTTC

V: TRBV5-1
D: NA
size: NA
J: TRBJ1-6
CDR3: CASSLDPGDNSPLHF
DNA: TGCGCCAGCAGCTTGGATCCAGGGGACAATTCACCCCTCCACTTT

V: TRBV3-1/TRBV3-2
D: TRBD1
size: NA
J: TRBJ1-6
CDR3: CASSPMTGGGNSPLHF
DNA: TGTGCCAGCAGCCCAATGACAGGGGGAGGTAATTCACCCCTCCACTTT

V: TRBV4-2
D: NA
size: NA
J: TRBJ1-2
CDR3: CASSQEIDRTTYGYTF
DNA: TGTGCCAGCAGCCAAGAAATAGACAGGACGACCTATGGCTACACCTTC

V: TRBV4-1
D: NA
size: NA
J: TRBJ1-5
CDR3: CASGRLGNQPQHF
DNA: TGCGCCTCAGGAAGGCTGGGCAATCAGCCCCAGCATTTT

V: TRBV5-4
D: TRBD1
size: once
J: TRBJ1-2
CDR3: CASSGQRGTGIYGYTF
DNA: TGTGCCAGCAGCGGGCAAAGGGGGACAGGGATCTATGGCTACACCTTC

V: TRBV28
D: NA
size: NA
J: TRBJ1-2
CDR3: CASSLLRNNYGYTF
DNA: TGTGCCAGCAGTTTATTGCGAAATAACTATGGCTACACCTTC

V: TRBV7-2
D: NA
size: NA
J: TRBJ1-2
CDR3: CASSERGPPAHGYTF
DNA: TGTGCCAGCAGCGAGCGGGGCCCACCAGCACATGGCTACACCTTC

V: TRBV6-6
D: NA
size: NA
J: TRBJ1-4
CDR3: CASSYFPRDEKLFF
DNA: TGTGCCAGCAGTTACTTCCCCCGGGATGAAAAACTGTTTTTT

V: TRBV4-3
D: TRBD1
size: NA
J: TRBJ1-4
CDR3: CASSPGTGVYWLFF
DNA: TGCGCCAGCAGCCCCGGGACAGGGGTTTATTGGCTGTTTTTT

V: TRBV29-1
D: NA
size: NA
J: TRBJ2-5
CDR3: CSVLTRGFQETQYF
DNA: TGCAGCGTTCTGACCCGGGGATTCCAAGAGACCCAGTACTTC

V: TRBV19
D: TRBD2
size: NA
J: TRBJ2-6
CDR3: CASTSGGAGANVLTF
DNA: TGTGCCAGTACCTCTGGGGGGGCTGGGGCCAACGTCCTGACTTTC

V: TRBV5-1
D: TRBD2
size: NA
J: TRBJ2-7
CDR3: CASSLELAGGYEQYF
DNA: TGCGCCAGCAGCTTGGAACTAGCGGGAGGATACGAGCAGTACTTC

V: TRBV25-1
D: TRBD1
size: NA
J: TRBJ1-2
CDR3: CASSPRTGVGYTF
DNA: TGTGCCAGCAGTCCTCGGACAGGGGTCGGCTACACCTTC

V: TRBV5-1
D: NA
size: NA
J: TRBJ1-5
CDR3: CASSLAEAQPQHF
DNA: TGCGCCAGCAGCTTGGCCGAGGCTCAGCCCCAGCATTTT

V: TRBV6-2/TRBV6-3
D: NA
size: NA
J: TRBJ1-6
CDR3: CASSLLGGDSPLHF
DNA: TGTGCCAGCAGTTTACTCGGGGGTGATTCACCCCTCCACTTT

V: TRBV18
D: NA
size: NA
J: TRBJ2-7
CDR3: CASSPGRTSIYEQYF
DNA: TGTGCCAGCTCCCCCGGGCGCACTAGTATCTACGAGCAGTACTTC

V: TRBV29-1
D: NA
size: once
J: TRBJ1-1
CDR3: CSVGGVRTEAFF
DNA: TGCAGCGTTGGGGGGGTTCGCACTGAAGCTTTCTTT

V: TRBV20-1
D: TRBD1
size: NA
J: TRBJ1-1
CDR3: CSAPQGAMAFF
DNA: TGCAGTGCTCCCCAGGGGGCTATGGCTTTCTTT

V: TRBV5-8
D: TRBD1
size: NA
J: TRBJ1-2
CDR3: CASSLNRGMDGYTF
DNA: TGTGCCAGCAGCTTGAACAGGGGGATGGATGGCTACACCTTC

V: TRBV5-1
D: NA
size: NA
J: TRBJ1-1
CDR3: CASSLTVSNTEAFF
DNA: TGCGCCAGCAGCTTGACAGTGTCGAACACTGAAGCTTTCTTT

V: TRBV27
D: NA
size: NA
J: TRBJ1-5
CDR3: CASSGQNSNQPQHF
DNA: TGTGCCAGCAGCGGACAGAATAGCAATCAGCCCCAGCATTTT

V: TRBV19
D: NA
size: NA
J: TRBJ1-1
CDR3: CASSIDFSGAEAFF
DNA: TGTGCCAGTAGTATAGATTTTTCGGGGGCTGAAGCTTTCTTT

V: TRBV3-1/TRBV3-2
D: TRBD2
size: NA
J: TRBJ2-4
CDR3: CASSPGRGIQYF
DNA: TGTGCCAGCAGCCCCGGGAGGGGCATTCAGTACTTC

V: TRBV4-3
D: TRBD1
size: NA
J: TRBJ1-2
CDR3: CASSQGQGHYGYTF
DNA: TGCGCCAGCAGCCAGGGACAGGGCCACTATGGCTACACCTTC

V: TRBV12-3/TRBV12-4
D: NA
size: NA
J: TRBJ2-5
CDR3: CASSLASGSQYF
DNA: TGTGCCAGCAGTTTAGCCTCGGGGAGCCAGTACTTC

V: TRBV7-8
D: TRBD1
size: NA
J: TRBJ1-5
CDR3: CASSLYRGDQPQHF
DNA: TGTGCCAGCAGCCTCTACAGGGGAGACCAGCCCCAGCATTTT

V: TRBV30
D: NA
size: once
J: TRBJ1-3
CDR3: CAWSRIGHTISSGNTIYF
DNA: TGTGCCTGGAGCAGAATTGGACATACCATCAGCTCTGGAAACACCATATATTTT

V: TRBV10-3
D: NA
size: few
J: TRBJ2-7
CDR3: CAISETTTPYEQYF
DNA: TGTGCCATCAGTGAGACAACCACCCCCTACGAGCAGTACTTC

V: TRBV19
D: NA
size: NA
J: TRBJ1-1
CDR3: CASQTSSPEAFF
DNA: TGTGCCAGTCAGACTTCCTCCCCTGAAGCTTTCTTT

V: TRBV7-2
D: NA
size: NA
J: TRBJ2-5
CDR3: CASSLALRGQETQYF
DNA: TGTGCCAGCAGCTTAGCCCTCCGAGGCCAAGAGACCCAGTACTTC

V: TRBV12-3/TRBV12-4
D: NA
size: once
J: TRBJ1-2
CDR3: CASSFRQEDGYTF
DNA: TGTGCCAGCAGTTTCAGACAGGAGGATGGCTACACCTTC